The 30 T cell receptor beta chains listed next were all sequenced from one sample in a study of T cell responses to AZD1222 COVID-19 vaccine. Here immunoSEQ multiplex PCR was the method, and the copy in TCRdb shows in-frame clones only, minus some. The sample lists roughly 140,000 clones; around nine tenths were seen once. Sequencing was performed on peripheral blood, taken after recovery from COVID-19. Source of these receptors: an adult who had recovered from COVID-19.

CDR3 sequence (DNA): TGTGCCAGCAGCGCGGCGGGAAGCACAGATACGCAGTATTTT. Translation: CASSAAGSTDTQYF. The chain links TRBV9 to TRBJ2-3; the D gene is possibly TRBD2 (6 bases). Germline-derived CDR1 and CDR2 are SGDLS and YYNGEE. This CDR3 has 14 residues. Trimming removed 3 bases at V and 0 bases at J, with 8 bases between.

This clone was seen a few times. The chain joins TRBV27 to TRBJ2-5; D call uncertain. This CDR3 spans 13 amino acids. The ends were cut back, 5 bases at V and 0 bases at J, with 7 bases in the middle. Germline V gene sequence: CDR1 MNHEY, CDR2 SMNVEV (reference sequence). The CDR3 here is CASSRTDQETQYF. In nucleotides, the CDR3 is TGTGCCAGCAGTAGGACGGACCAAGAGACCCAGTACTTC.

This clone was detected once. The chain couples TRBV5-1 to TRBJ2-1; 7 positions match TRBD2. CDR1 SGHRS and CDR2 YFSETQ come from the germline V gene. Trimming at V came to 0 bases and at J to 8 bases, leaving 5 bases not matched to a gene. CDR3 length: 14 residues. The CDR3 DNA follows: TGCGCCAGCAGCTTGGGGTTAGCGGGCGATGAGCAGTTCTTC. This sequence encodes CASSLGLAGDEQFF.

The chain couples TRBV5-8 to TRBJ2-1; TRBD2 matches 9 bases. The CDR3 is made up of 13 amino acids. Germline V gene lookup returns CDR1 SGHTS and CDR2 YDEGEE. V shed 6 bases, J shed 8 bases, and the junction held 6 bases outside the gene matches. Here the CDR3 DNA reads TGTGCCAGCAACTACGGGACTAGCTATGAGCAGTTCTTC. The encoded protein is CASNYGTSYEQFF.

The J gene is TRBJ2-3, the V gene TRBV19; D remains unclear. Trimming shortened V by 5 bases and J by 4 bases, and 4 bases separated the two germline ends. The V gene's germline CDR1 is LNHDA and CDR2 SQIVND (reference sequence). This CDR3 is 11 amino acids long. The CDR3, as DNA: TGTGCCAGTAGTTTCGCAGATACGCAGTATTTT. Protein: CASSFADTQYF.

The chain is built from TRBV7-9 and TRBJ2-7; no definite D call. V was pared by 0 bases and J by 3 bases, with 6 bases between. CDR1 is SEHNR, CDR2 FQNEAQ, per germline (reference sequence). This CDR3 comprises 13 residues. The CDR3 region is CASSLAGSYEQYF. The CDR3, as DNA: TGTGCCAGCAGCTTAGCGGGCAGCTACGAGCAGTACTTC.

This chain uses TRBV5-4 with TRBJ1-2, with D maybe TRBD1 (5 bases). The ends were cut back, 4 bases at V and 5 bases at J, with 24 bases in the middle. CDR1 and CDR2 from the germline V gene are SGHNT and YYREEE (reference sequence). The CDR3 contains 17 residues. The DNA for the CDR3 is TGTGCCAGCAGCAAACCGGGGACCGGGACTATAGAGTATGGCTACACCTTC. Amino acids: CASSKPGTGTIEYGYTF.

This sequence joins TRBV3-1 (or the pseudogene TRBV3-2) and TRBJ1-2; no clear D gene. CDR1 is LGHDT and CDR2 is YNNKEL in the germline V gene (reference sequence). The V gene lost 1 base and the J gene lost 1 base, with 10 bases spanning the gap. This CDR3 comprises 15 residues. The CDR3 is CASSQGRLLNYGYTF. CDR3 in DNA: TGTGCCAGCAGCCAAGGCAGACTTCTTAACTATGGCTACACCTTC.

V is TRBV25-1 and J is TRBJ2-1; D may be TRBD2 (6 bases). Deletions cut 6 bases from V and 6 bases from J, with 18 bases between. The CDR3 loop spans 15 amino acids. The V gene's germline CDR1 is MGHDK and CDR2 SYGVNS. The DNA for the CDR3 is TGTGCCAGCAGCTTTAGCGGAGGCCGGGCCAATGAGCAGTTCTTC. Its translation is CASSFSGGRANEQFF.

The chain is built from TRBV3-1 (or the pseudogene TRBV3-2) and TRBJ2-7, with 10 nucleotides matching TRBD1. Trimming removed 1 base from V and 2 bases from J; junction bases left unmatched: 5. Germline CDR1 LGHDT, CDR2 YNNKEL (reference sequence). The CDR3 extends over 16 amino acids. The CDR3 nucleotides are TGTGCCAGCAGCCAAGTGGCCGGGACAGGGGCCTACGAGCAGTACTTC. It specifies CASSQVAGTGAYEQYF.

The CDR3: CASSSSGGYYNEQFF. CDR3 nucleotides: TGTGCCAGCAGCAGTAGCGGGGGGTACTACAATGAGCAGTTCTTC. The V call is TRBV6-4, the J call TRBJ2-1, with 10 nucleotides matching TRBD2. The CDR3 has 15 amino acids. Germline V gene data show CDR1 as MRHNA and CDR2 as SNTAGT. V gave up 6 bases and J gave up 3 bases; unmatched junction bases: 5.

The chain recombines TRBV10-1 with TRBJ2-1; 8 positions agree with TRBD2. CDR1 is WNHNN and CDR2 is SYGVQD in the germline V gene (reference sequence). The V segment lost 3 bases and the J segment 7 bases; nucleotides outside the gene matches: 5. This CDR3 has 14 amino acids. The CDR3 bases are TGCGCCAGCAGTGACGGGAGGGCCTTTAATGAGCAGTTCTTC. It yields the protein CASSDGRAFNEQFF.

The chain couples TRBV24-1 to TRBJ2-1, with 7 nucleotides matching TRBD2. This CDR3 spans 14 amino acids. The germline V gene encodes CDR1 KGHDR and CDR2 SFDVKD. V was clipped by 9 bases and J by 1 base; unmatched bases: 5. CDR3 coding DNA: TGTGCCACCTCCCCAGCGGGGTCCTACAATGAGCAGTTCTTC. The encoded protein is CATSPAGSYNEQFF.

This chain uses TRBV5-1 with TRBJ1-2; 7 bases are a match to TRBD1. With V trimmed by 4 bases and J by 3 bases, 3 bases remained unmatched. CDR3 length: 13 amino acids. Per germline, CDR1 SGHRS and CDR2 YFSETQ. CDR3 residues: CASSLGQYYGYTF. The CDR3, as DNA: TGCGCCAGCAGCCTGGGACAGTACTATGGCTACACCTTC.

V and J are TRBV19 and TRBJ1-6; perhaps TRBD1 as D (6 bases). The CDR3 is made up of 18 amino acids. Germline CDR1 LNHDA, CDR2 SQIVND (reference sequence). Trimming cost V 6 bases and J 0 bases, with 18 bases left between them. This CDR3 reads CASSKRGTPSSYNSPLHF. CDR3 DNA sequence: TGTGCCAGTAGCAAAAGGGGGACTCCGAGCTCCTATAATTCACCCCTCCACTTT.

The rearrangement joins TRBV7-8 to TRBJ2-3; TRBD1 matches 10 bases. The CDR3 length is 15 residues. The germline V gene encodes CDR1 SGHVS and CDR2 FQNEAQ. With 8 bases clipped from V and 1 base from J, the junction kept 6 bases outside the gene matches. The CDR3 DNA reads as TGTGCCAGCTCCCCCGGGACAGGGGGCACAGATACGCAGTATTTT. It is translated as CASSPGTGGTDTQYF.

This chain uses TRBV4-1 with TRBJ2-5; 12 nucleotides agree with TRBD2. V lost 4 bases, J lost 2 bases, and 5 bases stayed unmatched. The CDR3 loop spans 16 amino acids. In germline, CDR1 is MGHRA, CDR2 YSYEKL. The CDR3 region has the DNA TGCGCCAGCAGCCTTGGGACTAGCGGGTTACAAGAGACCCAGTACTTC. This translates into CASSLGTSGLQETQYF.

The rearrangement uses TRBV9 and TRBJ2-2; D is unclear. Germline CDR1 is SGDLS and CDR2 is YYNGEE. Trimming removed 0 bases from V and 4 bases from J, with 10 bases in between. The CDR3 is 15 residues long. The CDR3 protein is CASSVVPRFTGELFF. CDR3 nucleotides: TGTGCCAGCAGCGTAGTTCCCCGCTTCACCGGGGAGCTGTTTTTT.

The chain uses TRBV27 and TRBJ2-7; 7 nucleotides line up with TRBD1. This CDR3 region has 14 residues. The junction had 8 bases not matched to a gene; V was cut back by 5 bases and J by 4 bases. Germline loops: CDR1 MNHEY, CDR2 SMNVEV (reference sequence). The DNA for the CDR3 is TGTGCCAGCAGTCACTCGGACAGGAGTTACGAGCAGTACTTC. Amino acid sequence: CASSHSDRSYEQYF.

V gene TRBV25-1 combines with J gene TRBJ1-4, with unresolved D. Germline assignment: CDR1 MGHDK and CDR2 SYGVNS. This CDR3 region has 14 residues. V lost 0 bases and J lost 7, with 9 bases in between. The CDR3: CASSEYGGSEKLFF. The CDR3, as DNA: TGTGCCAGCAGTGAATATGGAGGGAGTGAAAAACTGTTTTTT.

The chain recombines TRBV20-1 with TRBJ2-5, with D hard to call. CDR1 is DFQATT, CDR2 SNEGSKA, per germline (reference sequence). This CDR3 has 14 amino acids. Trimming removed 3 bases at V and 5 bases at J, with 16 bases between. Here the CDR3 reads CSASMSALGETQYF. The CDR3 region has the DNA TGCAGTGCTAGTATGAGCGCGCTTGGGGAGACCCAGTACTTC.

The chain carries TRBV7-8 and TRBJ2-3; weak D call: TRBD2 (6 bases). The CDR3 sequence is 17 residues long. V dropped 4 bases and J dropped 3 bases, with 20 bases sitting between them. Germline V gene lookup returns CDR1 SGHVS and CDR2 FQNEAQ. This CDR3 is CASSSPTGRGGTDTQYF. Here the CDR3 DNA reads TGTGCCAGCAGCTCCCCTACTGGGCGGGGAGGTACAGATACGCAGTATTTT.

The chain uses TRBV5-1 and TRBJ1-4, with TRBD1 matching over 7 bases. The V segment lost 4 bases and the J segment 7 bases; nucleotides outside the gene matches: 7. Per germline, CDR1 SGHRS and CDR2 YFSETQ. There are 14 residues in the CDR3. CDR3 nucleotide sequence: TGCGCCAGCAGCCCCGACAGGGTCCGTGAAAAACTGTTTTTT. Its translation is CASSPDRVREKLFF.

The rearrangement uses TRBV6-5 and TRBJ2-7; 9 bases fit TRBD1. Germline V lookup: CDR1 MNHEY, CDR2 SVGAGI. After removal of 4 bases from V and 5 bases from J, the junction contained 0 bases not matched to a gene. The CDR3 has 12 residues. The CDR3 nucleotides are TGTGCCAGCAGTTGGACAGGGGACGAGCAGTACTTC. Protein sequence: CASSWTGDEQYF.

The CDR3: CATSYQGKDTQYF. The CDR3 coding sequence is TGTGCCACCAGCTATCAGGGGAAAGATACGCAGTATTTT. This chain connects TRBV15 to TRBJ2-3, with D tentatively TRBD1 (6 bases). The V end was cut by 5 bases, the J end by 5 bases, with 11 bases between. The CDR3 consists of 13 residues. Germline CDR1 is LNHNV and CDR2 is YYDKDF (reference sequence).

This clone has only one observation. The J gene is TRBJ2-7, the V gene TRBV5-5, with D perhaps TRBD2 (7 bases). Germline CDR1 reads SGHKS; CDR2 reads YYEKEE (reference sequence). Trimming removed 4 bases from V and 12 bases from J, with 26 bases in between. CDR3 length: 15 residues. DNA of the CDR3: TGTGCCAGCAGCCAAACCGGGGGGCGCGTTGGCAAGGCGTACTTC. Translated: CASSQTGGRVGKAYF.

The chain uses TRBV4-1 and TRBJ1-2, with TRBD1 matching over 7 bases. Trimming cost V 1 base and J 1 base; bases outside gene matches: 12. The germline V gene encodes CDR1 MGHRA and CDR2 YSYEKL. This CDR3 is built from 18 residues. As DNA, the CDR3 is TGCGCCAGCAGCCAAGCCGTCCTGACAGGGCGGAGTAACTATGGCTACACCTTC. It yields the protein CASSQAVLTGRSNYGYTF.

This clone was recorded a few times. The chain couples TRBV4-2 to TRBJ2-1; no reliable D call. The germline CDR1 and CDR2 sequences are LGHNA and YNFKEQ. The CDR3 has 13 residues. V lost 0 bases, J lost 10 bases, and 10 bases lay in between. CDR3 bases: TGTGCCAGCAGCCAAGACGGCGGAGACGAGCAGTTCTTC. Protein sequence: CASSQDGGDEQFF.

V is TRBV7-9 and J is TRBJ2-5; D assignment may be TRBD1 or TRBD2 (5 bases each). Trimming cost V 3 bases and J 5 bases, with 10 bases left between them. Germline-derived CDR1 and CDR2 are SEHNR and FQNEAQ (reference sequence). The CDR3 spans 13 residues. The CDR3 protein is CASSLGPGETQYF. In DNA form, the CDR3 reads TGTGCCAGCAGCTTGGGACCCGGGGAGACCCAGTACTTC. The variable domain in full, completed from reference TRBV7-9 and TRBJ2-5, reads DTGVSQNPRHKITKRGQNVTFRCDPISEHNRLYWYRQTLGQGPEFLTYFQNEAQLEKSRLLSDRFSAERPKGSFSTLEIQRTEQGDSAMYLCASSLGPGETQYFGPGTRLLVL.

The chain links TRBV6-4 to TRBJ1-1, with D hard to call. Germline CDR1 is MRHNA and CDR2 is SNTAGT. The CDR3 has 13 amino acids. Trimming left V 4 bases short and J 0 bases short, with 6 bases between. The CDR3 sequence: CASSVGLNTEAFF. As DNA, the CDR3 is TGTGCCAGCAGTGTAGGGTTGAACACTGAAGCTTTCTTT.